The TCR beta chain under discussion was sequenced for a study of CD8 T cells in ankylosing spondylitis. Study findings and constraints: Clones linked to disease were reported to show significant enrichment in matched ankylosing spondylitis synovial fluid.

TCRdb redid the calling of the 5' RACE reads with MiXCR, one entry per CDR3 protein. Of around 330,000 distinct CDR3 sequences listed, 11% are singletons. This clonotype was counted ten times or more. What it binds is unknown. Material: blood, either unsorted or a sorted T cell fraction (not recorded which). The sequence was obtained from a female donor with ankylosing spondylitis or in good health (not recorded which).

CDR3 in DNA: TGTGCCAGCAGCGGTAACTATGGCTACACCTTC. Encoded protein: CASSGNYGYTF. V usage is TRBV7-2 and J usage is TRBJ1-2, with D unresolved. The V and J ends lost 5 bases and 1 base respectively, with 2 bases between them. Germline-derived CDR1 and CDR2 are SGHTA and FQGNSA. CDR3 length: 11 residues.